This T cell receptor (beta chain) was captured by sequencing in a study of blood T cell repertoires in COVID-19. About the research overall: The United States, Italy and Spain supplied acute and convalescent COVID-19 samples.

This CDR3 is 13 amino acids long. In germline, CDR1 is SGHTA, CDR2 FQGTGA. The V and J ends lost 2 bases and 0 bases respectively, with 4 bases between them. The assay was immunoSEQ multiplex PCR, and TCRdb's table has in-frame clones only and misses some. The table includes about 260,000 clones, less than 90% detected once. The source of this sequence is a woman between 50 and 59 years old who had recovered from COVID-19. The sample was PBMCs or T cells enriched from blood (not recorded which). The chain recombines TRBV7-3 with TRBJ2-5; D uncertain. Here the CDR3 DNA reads TGTGCCAGCAGCTTATCGTACCAAGAGACCCAGTACTTC. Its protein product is CASSLSYQETQYF.